Listed below are T cell receptor beta chains from one sample, sequenced in a study of identical twins. In TCRdb, the 5' RACE reads were re-called with MiXCR into one record per CDR3 protein. The sample holds 640,000 or so distinct CDR3 sequences, 5.5% to 7.5% seen once. Material for sequencing was naive T cells sorted from blood. The receptors originated from a man in his late teens or twenties in good health. Each CDR3 is given with its conserved first and last residue. D genes are given only for firm matches. Clone size is stated in some rows and not others, as once, few, many or a class when expanded.

>few|TRBJ2-1|TRBD2|TRBV9
TGTGCCAGCAGCGATGGGACTACTGATGAGCAGTTCTTC
CASSDGTTDEQFF
>few|TRBJ2-7|-|TRBV20-1
TGCAGTGCTAGGCCTGGACCGTACGAGCAGTACTTC
CSARPGPYEQYF
>many|TRBJ1-5|TRBD1|TRBV20-1
TGCAGTGCTAGAGATGCTACAGGGGATAATCAGCCCCAGCATTTT
CSARDATGDNQPQHF
>-|TRBJ1-1|-|TRBV19
TGTGCCAGTAGTTTCGGGCAGGCGAACACTGAAGCTTTCTTT
CASSFGQANTEAFF
>few|TRBJ1-4|TRBD1|TRBV12-3/TRBV12-4
TGTGCCAGCAGTTACGGGACAGGGGGCCCTAGTGAAAAACTGTTTTTT
CASSYGTGGPSEKLFF
>few|TRBJ2-7|-|TRBV11-2
TGTGCCAGCAGCGGGGGACTTACCTACGAGCAGTACTTC
CASSGGLTYEQYF
>-|TRBJ2-4|TRBD2|TRBV6-1
TGTGCCAGCGGGTTCCGGGAGGGGGACATTCAGTACTTC
CASGFREGDIQYF
>many|TRBJ2-3|-|TRBV7-9
TGTGCCAGCAGCTTAACGGCAGGAGATACGCAGTATTTT
CASSLTAGDTQYF
>many|TRBJ2-1|TRBD2|TRBV20-1
TGCAGTGCTAGAGCCGGGACTAGGGACATCAATGAGCAGTTCTTC
CSARAGTRDINEQFF
>many|TRBJ1-5|-|TRBV10-3
TGTGCCATCTCCGGAGAGCGCAATCAGCCCCAGCATTTT
CAISGERNQPQHF
>many|TRBJ2-1|TRBD2|TRBV5-1
TGCGCCAGCAGCCTCCGGAGTACTAGCGGGTATAAGGGTGAGCAGTTCTTC
CASSLRSTSGYKGEQFF
>few|TRBJ2-3|-|TRBV3-1
TGTGCCAGCAACTCAGGGGCAGGGGCAGATACGCAGTATTTT
CASNSGAGADTQYF
>many|TRBJ1-4|TRBD1|TRBV29-1
TGCAGCGTGGGACAGGGACAGACTAATGAAAAACTGTTTTTT
CSVGQGQTNEKLFF
>-|TRBJ2-1|-|TRBV6-1
TGTGCCGGGCGAACGGGACTCCTAAATGAGCAGTTCTTC
CAGRTGLLNEQFF
>few|TRBJ2-2|-|TRBV28
TGTGCCAGCAGTTTCAGGCGGGGCGGGGAGCTGTTTTTT
CASSFRRGGELFF
>many|TRBJ2-1|TRBD2|TRBV11-1
TGTGCCAGCAGTTCAACCCTAATGACTAGCGGCTCCTACAATGAGCAGTTCTTC
CASSSTLMTSGSYNEQFF
>few|TRBJ2-1|TRBD2|TRBV20-1
TGCAGTGGGGATGCCCCGACTAGCGGAGGGGATGAGCAGTTCTTC
CSGDAPTSGGDEQFF
>few|TRBJ1-1|-|TRBV5-6
TGTGCCAGCAGCTTGGCGGTAGGGGTGGACACTGAAGCTTTCTTT
CASSLAVGVDTEAFF
>many|TRBJ2-1|TRBD2|TRBV28
TGTGCCAGCAGTCTTATTACTCAAGCGGGAAACAATGAGCAGTTCTTC
CASSLITQAGNNEQFF
>many|TRBJ2-5|-|TRBV7-9
TGTGCCAGCAGCGAAGGGGGGGGGTTCCAAGAGACCCAGTACTTC
CASSEGGGFQETQYF
>-|TRBJ1-5|-|TRBV19
TGTGCCAGTAGTCCTCTAACAGGGACGACTGAGCCCCAGCATTTT
CASSPLTGTTEPQHF
>-|TRBJ1-4|TRBD1|TRBV7-2
TGTGCCAGCAGCTTAAGTGGTACAGGGGTTGGTAATGAAAAACTGTTTTTT
CASSLSGTGVGNEKLFF
>few|TRBJ2-7|TRBD2|TRBV7-9
TGTGCCAGCAGCTTAGTGTCTAGCGGGAGGAGGTACGAGCAGTACTTC
CASSLVSSGRRYEQYF
>many|TRBJ2-2|TRBD1|TRBV7-2
TGTGCCAGCAGCCGCGACAGGGTGGGGACCGGGGAGCTGTTTTTT
CASSRDRVGTGELFF
>-|TRBJ2-1|-|TRBV6-4
TGTGCCACCCCTCGGGCTAGCGTCTACAATGAGCAGTTCTTC
CATPRASVYNEQFF
>-|TRBJ2-5|TRBD1|TRBV20-1
TGCAGTGTCCGAGGACAGGGTCAAGAGACCCAGTACTTC
CSVRGQGQETQYF
>many|TRBJ2-3|TRBD2|TRBV29-1
TGCAGCGACCTAGCGGCAAGCACAGATACGCAGTATTTT
CSDLAASTDTQYF
>-|TRBJ2-1|-|TRBV6-1
TGTGCCAGCGTCCAGCGAGGGAGTTCCTACAATGAGCAGTTCTTC
CASVQRGSSYNEQFF
>many|TRBJ2-1|TRBD2|TRBV24-1
TGTGCCACCAGTGTGGCGGGAGGGCCGGGGCAGTTCTTC
CATSVAGGPGQFF
>few|TRBJ2-7|TRBD2|TRBV3-1
TGTGCCAGCAGCCAAGGTTGGGCTAGCGGGAGTTACGAGCAGTACTTC
CASSQGWASGSYEQYF
>many|TRBJ1-1|-|TRBV6-1
TGTGCCAGCAGTCGCCGGGACATGAACACTGAAGCTTTCTTT
CASSRRDMNTEAFF
>few|TRBJ1-2|TRBD1|TRBV7-8
TGTGCCAGCAGCCAAACCGGGACAGGGGGGGATGGCTACACCTTC
CASSQTGTGGDGYTF
>many|TRBJ1-4|-|TRBV4-3
TGCGCCAGCAGCCAAGATCCCAGGGGTCGGAGCGAAAAACTGTTTTTT
CASSQDPRGRSEKLFF
>many|TRBJ1-1|-|TRBV24-1
TGTGCCACCACAGGAGCGTCGAACACTGAAGCTTTCTTT
CATTGASNTEAFF
>-|TRBJ2-7|TRBD2|TRBV10-3
TGTGCCATCATGGGGATAGCGGGAGCTGTTCGAGGGCAGTACTTC
CAIMGIAGAVRGQYF
>-|TRBJ2-7|-|TRBV7-6
TGTGCCAGCAGCTTAGAAATCATGTACGAGCAGTACTTC
CASSLEIMYEQYF
>-|TRBJ2-7|-|TRBV20-1
TGCAGTGCTAGTGGGCAGGCTCTGACCTACGAGCAGTACTTC
CSASGQALTYEQYF
>few|TRBJ2-1|-|TRBV5-1
TGCGCCAGCAGCGGTGGGGACCTGGGTCGGTTCTTC
CASSGGDLGRFF
>many|TRBJ2-1|TRBD2|TRBV4-3
TGCGCCAGCAGCCAACCTGTAGCGGGGAGCTCCTACAATGAGCAGTTCTTC
CASSQPVAGSSYNEQFF
>few|TRBJ2-1|-|TRBV5-1
TGCGCCAGCAGTAGCGAGAGCTCCTACAATGAGCAGTTCTTC
CASSSESSYNEQFF
>few|TRBJ2-1|-|TRBV11-2
TGTGCCAGCAGCTTCGGGACAACCGATGAGCAGTTCTTC
CASSFGTTDEQFF
>many|TRBJ2-5|-|TRBV5-1
TGCGCCAGCAGCTTATTTATATCGGAGACCCAGTACTTC
CASSLFISETQYF
>few|TRBJ1-1|TRBD1|TRBV27
TGTGCCAGCCACTCCGCCGGGACAGGGTTCGGTGAAGCTTTCTTT
CASHSAGTGFGEAFF
>few|TRBJ1-1|-|TRBV20-1
TGCAGTGCTATAGTTGGGGTGAACACTGAAGCTTTCTTT
CSAIVGVNTEAFF
>-|TRBJ2-3|TRBD2|TRBV27
TGTGCCAGCAAAGGAGGGACTAGCGGGGCCTACACAGATACGCAGTATTTT
CASKGGTSGAYTDTQYF